The 8 T cell receptor beta chains below come from one sample, sequenced in a study of blood T cell dynamics during melanoma immunotherapy. TCRdb keeps only in-frame clones here, not all; method: immunoSEQ multiplex PCR. There are more than 10,000 clones in the sample; roughly 83% occur only once, and 9% lies in the top ten. Time point defined: pre-treatment baseline. The specimen was blood, collected from a patient treated with checkpoint blockade. Receptor source: a human donor with melanoma.

The chain links TRBV7-2 to TRBJ1-4, with D tentatively TRBD1 (5 bases). V shed 5 bases and J shed 4 bases, with 14 bases lying between them. The germline V gene has CDR1 SGHTA and CDR2 FQGNSA. The CDR3 has 15 amino acids. This CDR3 reads CASSPGGEVNEKLFF. The CDR3 bases are TGTGCCAGCAGCCCGGGGGGAGAGGTTAATGAAAAACTGTTTTTT.

This rearrangement joins TRBV14 to TRBJ2-3; 7 positions agree with TRBD1. Germline V CDR1 and CDR2: SGHDN, FVKESK. Trimming at V came to 1 base and at J to 3 bases, leaving 13 bases not matched to a gene. The CDR3 spans 18 residues. The CDR3 sequence: CASSQGRQGILVTDTQYF. In DNA, the CDR3 is TGTGCCAGCAGCCAAGGCCGACAGGGAATATTGGTTACAGATACGCAGTATTTT. The variable domain in full, with the rest retrieved from reference TRBV14 and TRBJ2-3, is EAGVTQFPSHSVIEKGQTVTLRCDPISGHDNLYWYRRVMGKEIKFLLHFVKESKQDESGMPNNRFLAERTGGTYSTLKVQPAELEDSGVYFCASSQGRQGILVTDTQYFGPGTRLTVL.

This clone was seen a handful of times. The chain carries TRBV28 and TRBJ1-1; D gene ambiguous. The length of the CDR3 is 14 residues. V lost 2 bases, J lost 1 base, and 8 bases lay in between. Germline values: CDR1 MDHEN, CDR2 SYDVKM. The CDR3 DNA is TGTGCCAGCAGTTTACTTGGCGGGAACACTGAAGCTTTCTTT. Translating gives CASSLLGGNTEAFF.

The chain carries TRBV30 and TRBJ1-2; possibly TRBD1 for D (6 bases). The germline CDR1 and CDR2 sequences are GTSNPN and SVGIG (reference sequence). The CDR3 consists of 17 residues. Trimming took 0 bases from V and 2 from J, leaving 19 bases between them. CDR3 protein: CAWSVGFLGGRNYGYTF. CDR3 bases: TGTGCCTGGAGTGTCGGGTTTTTGGGGGGGCGAAACTATGGCTACACCTTC.

This sequence joins TRBV27 and TRBJ2-7; unclear D gene. The CDR3 spans 13 residues. The V and J ends lost 4 bases and 6 bases respectively, with 13 bases between them. Germline assignment: CDR1 MNHEY and CDR2 SMNVEV (reference sequence). CDR3 in DNA: TGTGCCAGCAGTTACGGGTCAGGCCTCGAGCAGTACTTC. Translating gives CASSYGSGLEQYF.

This rearrangement joins TRBV6-1 to TRBJ2-7; TRBD1 agrees at 7 bases. The CDR3 has 15 residues. Trimming removed 6 bases from V and 3 bases from J; junction bases left unmatched: 11. The germline V gene has CDR1 MNHNS and CDR2 SASEGT. The CDR3 DNA sequence: TGTGCCAGCAGCGACCAGACAGGGAATTTCTACGAGCAGTACTTC. This encodes CASSDQTGNFYEQYF.

This chain joins TRBV7-3 and TRBJ2-7; possibly TRBD2 for D (5 bases). This CDR3 has 14 residues. Trimming shortened V by 5 bases and J by 0 bases, and 11 bases separated the two germline ends. Germline V gives CDR1 SGHTA, CDR2 FQGTGA. This CDR3 is CASSPRGGSYEQYF. The DNA of the CDR3 is TGTGCCAGCAGCCCCCGGGGTGGCTCCTACGAGCAGTACTTC.

The gene calls are TRBV5-4 and TRBJ1-2; 7 bases align to TRBD1. The trim removed 4 bases at V and 9 bases at J, leaving 9 bases unmatched. The CDR3 has 13 residues. Germline CDR1 SGHNT, CDR2 YYREEE (reference sequence). Written as DNA, the CDR3 is TGTGCCAGCAGCGCTGGGACAGAAGGAAGCTACACCTTC. This encodes CASSAGTEGSYTF.